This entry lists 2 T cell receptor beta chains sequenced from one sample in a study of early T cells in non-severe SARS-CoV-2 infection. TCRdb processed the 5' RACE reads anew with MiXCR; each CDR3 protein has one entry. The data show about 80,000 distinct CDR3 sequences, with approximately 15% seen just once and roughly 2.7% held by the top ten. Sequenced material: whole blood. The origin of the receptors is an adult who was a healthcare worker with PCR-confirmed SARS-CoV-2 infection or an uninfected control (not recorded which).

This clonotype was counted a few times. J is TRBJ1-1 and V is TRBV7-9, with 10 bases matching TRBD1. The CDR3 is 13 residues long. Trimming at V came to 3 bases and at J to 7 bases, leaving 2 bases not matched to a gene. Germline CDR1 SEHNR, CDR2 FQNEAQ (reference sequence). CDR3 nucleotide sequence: TGTGCCAGCAGCTTGACAGGGGGCTTTGAAGCTTTCTTT. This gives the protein CASSLTGGFEAFF.

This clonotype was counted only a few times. The chain's CDR3 is CASSQGTGGYNSPLHF. DNA for the CDR3: TGTGCCAGCAGCCAAGGGACAGGCGGTTATAATTCACCCCTCCACTTT. V and J are TRBV4-2 and TRBJ1-6; TRBD1 matches at 7 bases. Trimming at V came to 1 base and at J to 4 bases, leaving 4 bases not matched to a gene. The V gene's germline CDR1 is LGHNA and CDR2 YNFKEQ. This CDR3 spans 16 amino acids.